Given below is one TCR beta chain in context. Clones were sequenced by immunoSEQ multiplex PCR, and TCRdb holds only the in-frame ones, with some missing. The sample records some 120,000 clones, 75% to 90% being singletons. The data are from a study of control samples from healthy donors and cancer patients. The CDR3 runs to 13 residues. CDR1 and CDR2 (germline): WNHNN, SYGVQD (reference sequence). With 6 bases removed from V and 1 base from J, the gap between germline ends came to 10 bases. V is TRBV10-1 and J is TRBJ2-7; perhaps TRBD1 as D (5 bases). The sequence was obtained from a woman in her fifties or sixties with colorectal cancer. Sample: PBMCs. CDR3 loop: CASSPTVSYEQYF. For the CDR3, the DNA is TGCGCCAGCAGCCCGACAGTATCCTACGAGCAGTACTTC.